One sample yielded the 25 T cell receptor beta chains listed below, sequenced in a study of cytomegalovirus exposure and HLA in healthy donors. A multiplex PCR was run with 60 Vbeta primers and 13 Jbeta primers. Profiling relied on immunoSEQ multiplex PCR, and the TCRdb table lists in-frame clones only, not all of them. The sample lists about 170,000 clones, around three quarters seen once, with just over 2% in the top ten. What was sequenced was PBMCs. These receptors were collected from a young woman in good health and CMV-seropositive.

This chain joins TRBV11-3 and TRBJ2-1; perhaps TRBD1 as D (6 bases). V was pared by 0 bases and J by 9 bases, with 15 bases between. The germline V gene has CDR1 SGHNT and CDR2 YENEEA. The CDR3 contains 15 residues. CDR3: CASSLDQGRSSEQFF. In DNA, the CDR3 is TGTGCCAGCAGCTTAGATCAGGGGCGGTCAAGTGAGCAGTTCTTC.

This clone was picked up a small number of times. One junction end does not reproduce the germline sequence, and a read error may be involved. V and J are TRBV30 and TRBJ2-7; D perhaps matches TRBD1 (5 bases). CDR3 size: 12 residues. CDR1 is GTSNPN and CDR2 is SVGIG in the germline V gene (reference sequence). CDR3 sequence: CAWSWGSHEQYF. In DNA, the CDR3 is TGTGCCTGGAGTTGGGGCTCCCACGAGCAGTACTTC.

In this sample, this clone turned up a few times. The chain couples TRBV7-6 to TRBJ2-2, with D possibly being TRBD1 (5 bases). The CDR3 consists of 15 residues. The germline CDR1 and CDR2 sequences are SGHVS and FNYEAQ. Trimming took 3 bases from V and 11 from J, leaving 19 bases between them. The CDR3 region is CASSLDSGYGFELFF. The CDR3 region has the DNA TGTGCCAGCAGCTTGGATTCAGGGTACGGCTTTGAGCTGTTTTTT.

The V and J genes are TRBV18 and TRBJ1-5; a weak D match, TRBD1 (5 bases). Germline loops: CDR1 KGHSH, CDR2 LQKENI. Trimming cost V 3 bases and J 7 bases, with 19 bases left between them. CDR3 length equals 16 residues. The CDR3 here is CASSPGHRGSGQPQHF. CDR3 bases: TGTGCCAGCTCACCGGGTCATCGGGGGAGTGGGCAGCCCCAGCATTTT.

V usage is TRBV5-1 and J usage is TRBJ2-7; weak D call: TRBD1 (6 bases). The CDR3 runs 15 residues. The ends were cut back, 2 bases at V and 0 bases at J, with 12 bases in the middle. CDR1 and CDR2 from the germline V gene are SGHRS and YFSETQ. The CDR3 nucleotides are TGCGCCAGCAGCTTTCTAGGGGGAAACTCCTACGAGCAGTACTTC. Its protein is CASSFLGGNSYEQYF.

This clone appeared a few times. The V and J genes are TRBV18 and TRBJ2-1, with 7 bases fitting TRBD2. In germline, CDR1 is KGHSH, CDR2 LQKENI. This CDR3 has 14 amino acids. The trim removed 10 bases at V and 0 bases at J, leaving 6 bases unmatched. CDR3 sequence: CATAQRGSYNEQFF. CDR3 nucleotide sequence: TGTGCCACCGCCCAGCGGGGCTCCTACAATGAGCAGTTCTTC. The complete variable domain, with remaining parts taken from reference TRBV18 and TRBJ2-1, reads NAGVMQNPRHLVRRRGQEARLRCSPMKGHSHVYWYRQLPEEGLKFMVYLQKENIIDESGMPKERFSAEFPKEGPSILRIQQVVRGDSAAYFCATAQRGSYNEQFFGPGTRLTVL.

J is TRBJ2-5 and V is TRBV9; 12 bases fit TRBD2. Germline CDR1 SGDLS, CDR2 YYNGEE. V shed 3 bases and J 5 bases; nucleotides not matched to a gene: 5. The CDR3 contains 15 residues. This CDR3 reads CASSGTSGIGETQYF. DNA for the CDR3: TGTGCCAGCAGCGGGACTAGCGGGATCGGGGAGACCCAGTACTTC. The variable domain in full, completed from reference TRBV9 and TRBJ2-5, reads DSGVTQTPKHLITATGQRVTLRCSPRSGDLSVYWYQQSLDQGLQFLIQYYNGEERAKGNILERFSAQQFPDLHSELNLSSLELGDSALYFCASSGTSGIGETQYFGPGTRLLVL.

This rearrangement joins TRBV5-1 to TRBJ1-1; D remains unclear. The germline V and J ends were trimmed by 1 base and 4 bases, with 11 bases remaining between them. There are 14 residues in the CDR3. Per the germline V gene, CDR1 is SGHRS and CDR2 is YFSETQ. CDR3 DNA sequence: TGCGCCAGCAGCTTGAGCCTTCGGGTCACTGAAGCTTTCTTT. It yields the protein CASSLSLRVTEAFF.

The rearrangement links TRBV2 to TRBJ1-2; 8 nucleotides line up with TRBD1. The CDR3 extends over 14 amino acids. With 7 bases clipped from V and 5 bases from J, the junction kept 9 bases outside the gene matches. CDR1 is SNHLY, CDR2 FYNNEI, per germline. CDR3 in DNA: TGTGCCAGCATGGCCGGACAGGGAAGATATGGCTACACCTTC. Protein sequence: CASMAGQGRYGYTF.

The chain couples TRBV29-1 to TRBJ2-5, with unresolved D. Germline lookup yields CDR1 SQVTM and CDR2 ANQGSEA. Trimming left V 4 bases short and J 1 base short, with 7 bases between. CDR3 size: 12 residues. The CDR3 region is CSVVGSQETQYF. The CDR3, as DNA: TGCAGCGTTGTGGGCAGCCAAGAGACCCAGTACTTC.

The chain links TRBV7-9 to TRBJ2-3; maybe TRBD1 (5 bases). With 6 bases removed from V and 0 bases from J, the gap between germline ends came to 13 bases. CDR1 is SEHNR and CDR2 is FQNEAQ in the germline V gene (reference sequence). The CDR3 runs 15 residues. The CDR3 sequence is CASSSGIPSTDTQYF. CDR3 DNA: TGTGCCAGCAGTTCAGGGATACCGAGCACAGATACGCAGTATTTT. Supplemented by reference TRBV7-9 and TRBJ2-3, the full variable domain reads DTGVSQNPRHKITKRGQNVTFRCDPISEHNRLYWYRQTLGQGPEFLTYFQNEAQLEKSRLLSDRFSAERPKGSFSTLEIQRTEQGDSAMYLCASSSGIPSTDTQYFGPGTRLTVL.

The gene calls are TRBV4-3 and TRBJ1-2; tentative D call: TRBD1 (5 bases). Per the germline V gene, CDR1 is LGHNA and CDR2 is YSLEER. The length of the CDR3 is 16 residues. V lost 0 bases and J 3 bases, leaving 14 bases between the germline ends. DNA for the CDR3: TGCGCCAGCAGCCAAGAAGTGTCGCAGGGATACTATGGCTACACCTTC. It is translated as CASSQEVSQGYYGYTF.

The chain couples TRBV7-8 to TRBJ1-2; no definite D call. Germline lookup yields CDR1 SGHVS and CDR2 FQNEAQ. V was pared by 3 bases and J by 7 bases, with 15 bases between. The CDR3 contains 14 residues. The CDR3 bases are TGTGCCAGCAGCTTCAGTAACCTCTCACCTGGCTACACCTTC. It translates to CASSFSNLSPGYTF.

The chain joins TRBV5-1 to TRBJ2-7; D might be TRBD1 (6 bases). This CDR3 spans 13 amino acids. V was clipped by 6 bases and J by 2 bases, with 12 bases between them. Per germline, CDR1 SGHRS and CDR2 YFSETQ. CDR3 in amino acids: CASKGGSPYEQYF. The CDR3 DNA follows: TGCGCCAGCAAAGGGGGTAGTCCCTACGAGCAGTACTTC.

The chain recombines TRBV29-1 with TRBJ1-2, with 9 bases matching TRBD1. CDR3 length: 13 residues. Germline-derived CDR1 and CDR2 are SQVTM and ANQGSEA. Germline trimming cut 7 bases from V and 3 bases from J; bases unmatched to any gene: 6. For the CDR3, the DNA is TGCAGCGCACGGGACAGGGTCGACTATGGCTACACCTTC. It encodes CSARDRVDYGYTF.

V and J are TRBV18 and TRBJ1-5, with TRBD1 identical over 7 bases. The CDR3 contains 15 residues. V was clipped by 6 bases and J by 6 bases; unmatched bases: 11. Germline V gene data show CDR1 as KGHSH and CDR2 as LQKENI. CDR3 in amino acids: CASSPLQGEGQPQHF. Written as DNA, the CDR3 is TGTGCCAGCTCCCCTTTGCAGGGGGAAGGTCAGCCCCAGCATTTT.

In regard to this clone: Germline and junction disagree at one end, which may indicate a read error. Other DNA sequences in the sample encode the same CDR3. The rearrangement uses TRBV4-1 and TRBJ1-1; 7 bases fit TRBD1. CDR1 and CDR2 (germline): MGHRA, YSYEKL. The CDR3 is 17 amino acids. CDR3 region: CASSHPFRQGRNTEAFF. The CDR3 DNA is TGCGCCAGCAGCCACCCTTTTAGACAGGGTCGGAACACTGAAGCCTTCTTT.

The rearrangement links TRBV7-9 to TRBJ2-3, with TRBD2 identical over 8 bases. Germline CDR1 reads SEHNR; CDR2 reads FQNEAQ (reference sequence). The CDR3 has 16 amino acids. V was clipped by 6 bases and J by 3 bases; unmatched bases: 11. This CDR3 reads CASRKTSALGTDTQYF. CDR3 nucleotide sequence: TGTGCCAGCAGAAAGACTAGCGCCCTAGGGACAGATACGCAGTATTTT.

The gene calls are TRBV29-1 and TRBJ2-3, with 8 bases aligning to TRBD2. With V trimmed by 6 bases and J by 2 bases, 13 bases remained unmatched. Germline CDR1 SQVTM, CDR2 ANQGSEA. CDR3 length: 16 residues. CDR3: CSVLYTVAGLTDTQYF. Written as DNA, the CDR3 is TGCAGCGTCCTTTATACAGTAGCGGGGCTCACAGATACGCAGTATTTT.

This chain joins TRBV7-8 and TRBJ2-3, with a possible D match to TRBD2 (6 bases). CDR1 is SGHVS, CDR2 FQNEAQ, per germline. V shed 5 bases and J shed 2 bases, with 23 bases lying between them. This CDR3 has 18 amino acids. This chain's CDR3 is CASSPNTGLSSPTDTQYF. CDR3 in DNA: TGTGCCAGCAGCCCAAACACCGGACTATCCAGTCCCACAGATACGCAGTATTTT. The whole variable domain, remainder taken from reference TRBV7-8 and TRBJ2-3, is GAGVSQSPRYKVAKRGQDVALRCDPISGHVSLFWYQQALGQGPEFLTYFQNEAQLDKSGLPSDRFFAERPEGSVSTLKIQRTQQEDSAVYLCASSPNTGLSSPTDTQYFGPGTRLTVL.

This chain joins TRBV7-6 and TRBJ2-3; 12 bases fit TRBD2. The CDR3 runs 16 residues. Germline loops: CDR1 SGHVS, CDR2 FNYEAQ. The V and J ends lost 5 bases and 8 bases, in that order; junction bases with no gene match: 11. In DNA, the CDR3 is TGTGCCAGCAGCCCGGCCGGGACTAGCGGGTCACTTACGCAGTATTTT. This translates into CASSPAGTSGSLTQYF.

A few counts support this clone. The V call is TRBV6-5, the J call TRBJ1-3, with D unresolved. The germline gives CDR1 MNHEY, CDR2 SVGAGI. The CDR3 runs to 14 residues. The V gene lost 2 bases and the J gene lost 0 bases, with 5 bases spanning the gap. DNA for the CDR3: TGTGCCAGCAGTTACCGGGGCTCTGGAAACACCATATATTTT. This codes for CASSYRGSGNTIYF.

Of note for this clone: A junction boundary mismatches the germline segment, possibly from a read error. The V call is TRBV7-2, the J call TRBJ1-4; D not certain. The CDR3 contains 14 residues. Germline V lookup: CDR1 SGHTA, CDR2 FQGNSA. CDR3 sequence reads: CASSLGGTNEKLFF. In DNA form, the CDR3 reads TGTGCCAGCAGTTTAGGAGGGACTAATGAAAAACTGTTTTTT. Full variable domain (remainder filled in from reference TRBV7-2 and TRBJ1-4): GAGVSQSPSNKVTEKGKDVELRCDPISGHTALYWYRQSLGQGLEFLIYFQGNSAPDKSGLPSDRFSAERTGGSVSTLTIQRTQQEDSAVYLCASSLGGTNEKLFFGSGTQLSVL.

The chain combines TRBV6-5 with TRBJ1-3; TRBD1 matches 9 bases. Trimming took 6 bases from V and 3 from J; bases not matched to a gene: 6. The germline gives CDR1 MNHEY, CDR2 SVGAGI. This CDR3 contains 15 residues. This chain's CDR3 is CASRTNRGLGNTIYF. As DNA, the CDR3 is TGTGCCAGCAGGACAAACAGGGGGCTTGGAAACACCATATATTTT.

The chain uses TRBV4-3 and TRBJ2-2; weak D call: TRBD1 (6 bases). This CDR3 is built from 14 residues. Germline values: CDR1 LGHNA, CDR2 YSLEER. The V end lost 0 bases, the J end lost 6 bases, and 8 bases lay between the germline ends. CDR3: CASSQDGGPGELFF. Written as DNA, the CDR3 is TGCGCCAGCAGCCAAGATGGGGGCCCCGGGGAGCTGTTTTTT.